Detailed here is one T cell receptor beta chain. The antigen remains undetermined. Every donor was a healthy person donating bone marrow. The sample originates from a study of cytomegalovirus exposure and HLA in healthy donors. Study-wide results and caveats: Apart from CMV serostatus, no immune exposure information was available. When a later analysis was performed, an Asian-associated ancestry cluster reportedly had fewer N-insertions than the roughly 730-donor mean. A likely sequencing artifact accounted for one observed cluster of highly shared sequence variants.

Between the trimmed V and J ends, which lost 0 bases and 8 bases, there was a span of 14 bases. The germline V gene has CDR1 SGHNT and CDR2 YYREEE (reference sequence). CDR3 length equals 14 residues. PCR employed 60 Vbeta and 13 Jbeta primers. Only in-frame clones appear in the TCRdb table, and some are missing; sequencing was by immunoSEQ multiplex PCR. Of approximately 170,000 clones listed, over 60% were seen once; the top ten hold 0.7% to 0.85%. This clonotype was sampled from a female donor in good health and CMV-seronegative. The chain links TRBV5-4 to TRBJ1-2; D remains unclear. Sequencing used PBMCs. CDR3 residues: CASSLVREMGGYTF. CDR3 sequence (DNA): TGTGCCAGCAGCTTGGTCCGAGAAATGGGCGGCTACACCTTC.